The 5 T cell receptor beta chains listed next were all sequenced from one sample in a study of blood T cell repertoires in COVID-19. Libraries were prepared by immunoSEQ multiplex PCR; TCRdb keeps only in-frame clonotypes and omits some of them. In the table there are roughly 390,000 clones, over 75% of which are singletons. Sequencing input: peripheral blood. The receptor set was obtained from a woman between 25 and 40 years old with COVID-19, enrolled during active disease.

The rearrangement uses TRBV14 and TRBJ1-3; D call uncertain. V lost 0 bases and J 0 bases, leaving 12 bases between the germline ends. The CDR3 runs to 17 residues. Germline V gives CDR1 SGHDN, CDR2 FVKESK. Here the CDR3 DNA reads TGTGCCAGCAGCCAAGATAAGAGCCCGTTCTCTGGAAACACCATATATTTT. This encodes CASSQDKSPFSGNTIYF.

The chain joins TRBV28 to TRBJ1-3, with D possibly TRBD1 on 5 matching bases. Germline V gene sequence: CDR1 MDHEN, CDR2 SYDVKM. V dropped 7 bases and J dropped 4 bases, with 8 bases sitting between them. The CDR3 contains 12 residues. CDR3: CASISGGNTIYF. CDR3 nucleotides: TGTGCCAGCATATCAGGGGGAAACACCATATATTTT.

This clone was counted once. The chain employs TRBV3-1 (or the pseudogene TRBV3-2) and TRBJ2-3, with TRBD2 identical over 16 bases. This CDR3 comprises 18 residues. Looked up from germline, CDR1 is LGHDT and CDR2 is YNNKEL (reference sequence). V was clipped by 4 bases and J by 4 bases; unmatched bases: 8. CDR3 DNA sequence: TGTGCCAGCAGCCCCTGGGGACTAGCGGGGGGGCCCTCAGATACGCAGTATTTT. Translation: CASSPWGLAGGPSDTQYF.

V gene TRBV6-5 combines with J gene TRBJ2-2; TRBD2 is a possible D gene (6 bases). This CDR3 has 16 residues. Per germline, CDR1 MNHEY and CDR2 SVGAGI. The V and J ends lost 4 bases and 1 base respectively, with 13 bases between them. CDR3 loop: CASSFRGTVNTGELFF. CDR3 in DNA: TGTGCCAGCAGTTTCCGCGGGACGGTGAACACCGGGGAGCTGTTTTTT.

This clone was recorded at least ten times. The chain joins TRBV4-2 to TRBJ1-4, with 9 bases matching TRBD1. The CDR3 length is 16 residues. Germline CDR1 LGHNA, CDR2 YNFKEQ. V dropped 1 base and J dropped 7; count of bases not matched to a gene: 7. The CDR3 DNA reads as TGTGCCAGCAGCCAAGGAGGGGGACAGGGTGGTGAAAAACTGTTTTTT. Amino acid sequence: CASSQGGGQGGEKLFF.